A single sample gave rise to the 32 T cell receptor beta chains below, sequenced in a study of blood T cell repertoires in COVID-19. Method: immunoSEQ multiplex PCR; TCRdb's copy keeps in-frame clones and lacks some. The profile covers a few hundred thousand clones, with around four fifths appearing a single time and over 4.5% taken by the ten largest. Sequenced input: peripheral blood. These receptors all come from a man in his sixties who had recovered from COVID-19.

This rearrangement joins TRBV21-1 to TRBJ2-5; the D call TRBD1 from the table was never checked on the DNA. TRBV21-1 is shown as a pseudogene. The CDR3 totals 16 residues. The CDR3 reads CASSKVAGTGKETQYF. The DNA of the CDR3 is TGTGCCAGCAGCAAAGTGGCGGGGACAGGAAAAGAGACCCAGTACTTC.

The chain combines TRBV5-6 with TRBJ1-3, with a tentative D call TRBD1 (5 bases). From germline, CDR1 is SGHDT and CDR2 YYEEEE. Trimming stripped 1 base from V and 2 bases from J, with 13 bases between. The CDR3 extends over 16 amino acids. CDR3 in amino acids: CASSLSRGSAGNTIYF. Here the CDR3 DNA reads TGTGCCAGCAGCTTGTCACGGGGGTCCGCTGGAAACACCATATATTTT. Using reference TRBV5-6 and TRBJ1-3 for the parts outside the CDR3, the full variable domain is DAGVTQSPTHLIKTRGQQVTLRCSPKSGHDTVSWYQQALGQGPQFIFQYYEEEERQRGNFPDRFSGHQFPNYSSELNVNALLLGDSALYLCASSLSRGSAGNTIYFGEGSWLTVV.

This chain's CDR3 is CASSRPGVNYGYTF. The CDR3, as DNA: TGTGCCAGCTCTCGTCCGGGGGTAAACTATGGCTACACCTTC. The rearrangement uses TRBV19 and TRBJ1-2, with D perhaps matching TRBD1 (5 bases). V shed 9 bases and J shed 2 bases, with 16 bases lying between them. The CDR3 length is 14 residues. Germline V gene data show CDR1 as LNHDA and CDR2 as SQIVND (reference sequence).

This clone was recorded only once. In DNA, the CDR3 is TGTGCCAGCAGCTGGGGGACAGGGGGCCTCATGAACACTGAAGCTTTCTTT. Translation gives CASSWGTGGLMNTEAFF. The rearrangement uses TRBV7-9 and TRBJ1-1; 12 positions agree with TRBD1. The length of the CDR3 is 17 residues. The germline V gene has CDR1 SEHNR and CDR2 FQNEAQ (reference sequence). V dropped 4 bases and J dropped 0; count of bases not matched to a gene: 6.

The rearrangement joins TRBV19 to TRBJ1-2; 7 bases map to TRBD1. The CDR3 totals 15 residues. CDR1 is LNHDA and CDR2 is SQIVND in the germline V gene (reference sequence). After removal of 4 bases from V and 2 bases from J, the junction contained 7 bases not matched to a gene. The CDR3, as DNA: TGTGCCAGTAGTACACCGGGACAGAGAAACTATGGCTACACCTTC. This sequence encodes CASSTPGQRNYGYTF.

The rearrangement uses TRBV5-1 and TRBJ2-3, with 14 bases aligning to TRBD2. CDR1 is SGHRS and CDR2 is YFSETQ in the germline V gene. This CDR3 is 19 amino acids long. The V gene end was trimmed by 7 bases and the J gene end by 2 bases; junction bases not matched to a gene: 15. For the CDR3, the DNA is TGCGCCAGCGGATCAGGACTAGCGGGGGGCCCGGCCTTCACAGATACGCAGTATTTT. Translated, it gives CASGSGLAGGPAFTDTQYF.

This sequence joins TRBV5-6 and TRBJ2-3; maybe TRBD1 (6 bases). Germline lookup yields CDR1 SGHDT and CDR2 YYEEEE. This CDR3 is built from 12 residues. Trimming removed 5 bases from V and 8 bases from J, with 12 bases in between. CDR3 region: CASRWQGSTQYF. The CDR3 DNA is TGTGCCAGCAGATGGCAGGGGAGTACGCAGTATTTT.

This clone was seen only a few times. The same CDR3 can be traced to other DNA sequences in this sample. This chain connects TRBV5-1 to TRBJ2-6; 7 bases match TRBD1. After removal of 8 bases from V and 0 bases from J, the junction contained 5 bases not matched to a gene. The CDR3 loop spans 15 amino acids. Germline assignment: CDR1 SGHRS and CDR2 YFSETQ. CDR3 DNA: TGCGCCAGTCGGGACAGAAGCTCTGGGGCCAACGTCCTGACTTTC. It encodes CASRDRSSGANVLTF.

The rearrangement joins TRBV7-2 to TRBJ1-2; possibly TRBD1 for D (5 bases). V lost 1 base, J lost 5 bases, and 14 bases lay in between. The CDR3 has 15 residues. Germline V gives CDR1 SGHTA, CDR2 FQGNSA. The CDR3 is CASSLVFSREYGYTF. The DNA for the CDR3 is TGTGCCAGCAGCTTAGTGTTCTCCAGGGAATATGGCTACACCTTC.

CDR3 amino acids: CASSQVGGSGANVLTF. CDR3 DNA: TGTGCCAGCAGCCAAGTCGGGGGGTCTGGGGCCAACGTCCTGACTTTC. The gene calls are TRBV3-1 (or the pseudogene TRBV3-2) and TRBJ2-6; 7 nucleotides line up with TRBD2. J gave up 1 base and V 1 base, and 1 base lay outside the gene matches. Germline CDR1 is LGHDT and CDR2 is YNNKEL (reference sequence). The CDR3 is 16 residues long.

The chain links TRBV14 to TRBJ2-5; 7 bases match TRBD2. The V segment lost 4 bases and the J segment 5 bases; nucleotides outside the gene matches: 7. The CDR3 extends over 14 amino acids. CDR1 SGHDN and CDR2 FVKESK come from the germline V gene. CDR3 DNA: TGTGCCAGCAGCCGGGCGGGAGCGCAGGAGACCCAGTACTTC. Amino acid sequence: CASSRAGAQETQYF.

This clone was observed once. The J gene is TRBJ2-5, the V gene TRBV11-2, with 9 positions matching TRBD2. Germline CDR1 SGHAT, CDR2 FQNNGV. The CDR3 loop spans 17 amino acids. Trimming at V came to 1 base and at J to 7 bases, leaving 13 bases not matched to a gene. The CDR3 sequence: CASSLVSSGGPQGTQYF. As DNA, the CDR3 is TGTGCCAGCAGCTTAGTTTCCAGCGGGGGGCCCCAGGGGACCCAGTACTTC. The full variable domain, with the rest looked up from reference TRBV11-2 and TRBJ2-5, is EAGVAQSPRYKIIEKRQSVAFWCNPISGHATLYWYQQILGQGPKLLIQFQNNGVVDDSQLPKDRFSAERLKGVDSTLKIQPAKLEDSAVYLCASSLVSSGGPQGTQYFGPGTRLLVL.

The CDR3 reads CASSLGTLTNNEQFF. Written as DNA, the CDR3 is TGTGCCAGCAGCTTAGGGACTTTAACCAACAATGAGCAGTTCTTC. The rearrangement joins TRBV5-4 to TRBJ2-1; D is possibly TRBD2 (6 bases). CDR3 length: 15 residues. V lost 2 bases and J 5 bases, leaving 14 bases between the germline ends. Germline assignment: CDR1 SGHNT and CDR2 YYREEE (reference sequence).

The chain has TRBV6-5 and TRBJ1-5; possible D gene TRBD1, 5 bases. The V end was cut by 2 bases, the J end by 9 bases, with 8 bases between. This CDR3 spans 12 amino acids. The germline V gene has CDR1 MNHEY and CDR2 SVGAGI. In DNA form, the CDR3 reads TGTGCCAGCAGTTACCTCGGGGGGCCCCAGCATTTT. Translation gives CASSYLGGPQHF.

This clone occurred once. The chain has TRBV27 and TRBJ2-3, with 13 bases lining up with TRBD2. This CDR3 region has 19 residues. The germline CDR1 and CDR2 sequences are MNHEY and SMNVEV (reference sequence). Trimming took 3 bases from V and 4 from J; bases not matched to a gene: 13. This CDR3 is CASSFTSGRASAVADTQYF. The CDR3 nucleotides are TGTGCCAGCAGTTTCACTAGCGGGAGGGCCTCTGCTGTCGCAGATACGCAGTATTTT.

The chain uses TRBV11-2 and TRBJ2-1; D uncertain. The ends were cut back, 5 bases at V and 0 bases at J, with 11 bases in the middle. The germline V gene encodes CDR1 SGHAT and CDR2 FQNNGV. The CDR3 loop spans 15 amino acids. CDR3 residues: CASSDTRNSYNEQFF. The CDR3 nucleotides are TGTGCCAGCAGCGACACCCGCAACTCCTACAATGAGCAGTTCTTC.

J is TRBJ2-3 and V is TRBV24-1; 7 positions agree with TRBD1. V dropped 4 bases and J dropped 1; count of bases not matched to a gene: 4. The germline V gene has CDR1 KGHDR and CDR2 SFDVKD. The CDR3 consists of 15 residues. CDR3 protein: CATSDTTGRTDTQYF. CDR3 in DNA: TGTGCCACCAGTGACACGACAGGGCGCACAGATACGCAGTATTTT.

The chain recombines TRBV7-9 with TRBJ2-7, with 8 bases lining up with TRBD1. Germline trimming cut 5 bases from V and 4 bases from J; bases unmatched to any gene: 7. Germline CDR1 SEHNR, CDR2 FQNEAQ (reference sequence). The CDR3 is 14 amino acids. The CDR3 DNA reads as TGTGCCAGCAGCCCCGACAGGGGCAGGTACGAGCAGTACTTC. Translated: CASSPDRGRYEQYF.

The rearrangement joins TRBV5-4 to TRBJ1-1, with D perhaps TRBD1 (5 bases). Germline CDR1 is SGHNT and CDR2 is YYREEE (reference sequence). Trimming shortened V by 4 bases and J by 3 bases, and 13 bases separated the two germline ends. CDR3 length equals 14 residues. The CDR3 is CASSPGLRDTEAFF. CDR3 DNA: TGTGCCAGCAGCCCAGGGCTCCGGGACACTGAAGCTTTCTTT. The full variable domain, completed using reference TRBV5-4 and TRBJ1-1, is ETGVTQSPTHLIKTRGQQVTLRCSSQSGHNTVSWYQQALGQGPQFIFQYYREEENGRGNFPPRFSGLQFPNYSSELNVNALELDDSALYLCASSPGLRDTEAFFGQGTRLTVV.

The chain combines TRBV14 with TRBJ1-3; 9 bases are a match to TRBD1. Trimming removed 4 bases from V and 4 bases from J; junction bases left unmatched: 11. Per the germline V gene, CDR1 is SGHDN and CDR2 is FVKESK. This CDR3 region has 17 residues. The CDR3 DNA sequence: TGTGCCAGCAGCCCCGGGACAGGGTTATCATTAGGAAACACCATATATTTT. This encodes CASSPGTGLSLGNTIYF.

This chain uses TRBV5-4 with TRBJ2-1; TRBD1 might be the D (6 bases). Trimming cost V 0 bases and J 15 bases, with 16 bases left between them. The germline V gene has CDR1 SGHNT and CDR2 YYREEE (reference sequence). This CDR3 contains 13 residues. CDR3 sequence reads: CASSLGSDSYAFF. The CDR3 coding sequence is TGTGCCAGCAGCTTGGGTTCGGACAGCTACGCGTTCTTC. Full variable domain (missing parts from reference TRBV5-4 and TRBJ2-1): ETGVTQSPTHLIKTRGQQVTLRCSSQSGHNTVSWYQQALGQGPQFIFQYYREEENGRGNFPPRFSGLQFPNYSSELNVNALELDDSALYLCASSLGSDSYAFFGPGTRLTVL.

CDR3 coding DNA: TGTGCCAGTAGTATAATTCATGAGGGATACTACGAGCAGTACTTC. Protein: CASSIIHEGYYEQYF. V and J are TRBV19 and TRBJ2-7; D is perhaps TRBD2 (5 bases). CDR1 LNHDA and CDR2 SQIVND come from the germline V gene (reference sequence). CDR3 length: 15 residues. Trimming took off 2 bases at V and 3 bases at J, with 14 bases between the two ends.

The rearrangement joins TRBV30 to TRBJ2-7; tentatively, D is TRBD2 (6 bases). Looked up from germline, CDR1 is GTSNPN and CDR2 is SVGIG (reference sequence). CDR3 length: 13 amino acids. V gave up 5 bases and J gave up 4 bases, with 15 bases separating them. The CDR3 sequence: CAWGRLDFYEQYF. The CDR3 DNA is TGTGCCTGGGGTCGACTAGATTTTTACGAGCAGTACTTC.

The CDR3 reads CASSGENTGELFF. In DNA form, the CDR3 reads TGTGCCAGCAGTGGCGAGAACACCGGGGAGCTGTTTTTT. The chain has TRBV2 and TRBJ2-2; D unresolved. CDR3 length equals 13 residues. V lost 4 bases to trimming and J lost 1 base, with 4 bases between them. Looked up from germline, CDR1 is SNHLY and CDR2 is FYNNEI.

CDR3 loop: CASSERQGQKLFF. As DNA, the CDR3 is TGTGCCAGCAGTGAAAGACAGGGGCAAAAACTGTTTTTT. This chain joins TRBV6-1 and TRBJ1-4; 8 positions match TRBD1. Germline V gives CDR1 MNHNS, CDR2 SASEGT. Trimming at V came to 2 bases and at J to 9 bases, leaving 2 bases not matched to a gene. The CDR3 has 13 amino acids.

This chain connects TRBV24-1 to TRBJ2-5; 9 bases line up with TRBD1. The CDR3 is 16 amino acids. CDR1 is KGHDR, CDR2 SFDVKD, per germline. V lost 3 bases and J lost 5; bases outside the gene matches: 9. The CDR3 loop reads CATSDATGGAGETQYF. The CDR3 DNA reads as TGTGCCACCAGTGATGCAACAGGGGGCGCCGGGGAGACCCAGTACTTC.

V is TRBV10-3 and J is TRBJ2-3; a possible D gene is TRBD1 (5 bases). V lost 8 bases and J lost 1, with 16 bases in between. In germline, CDR1 is ENHRY, CDR2 SYGVKD. This CDR3 is 15 amino acids long. The CDR3 sequence: CAIQLGQGGTDTQYF. CDR3 in DNA: TGTGCCATCCAACTCGGCCAGGGTGGCACAGATACGCAGTATTTT.

The CDR3 here is CASSHLTANTGELFF. CDR3 coding DNA: TGTGCCAGCAGCCACCTGACAGCCAACACCGGGGAGCTGTTTTTT. This sequence joins TRBV11-2 and TRBJ2-2, with D tentatively TRBD1 (5 bases). V dropped 5 bases and J dropped 2 bases, with 12 bases sitting between them. The CDR3 runs 15 residues. Germline CDR1 SGHAT, CDR2 FQNNGV.

The chain combines TRBV5-6 with TRBJ1-3; D is undetermined. This CDR3 has 12 residues. V dropped 1 base and J dropped 9 bases, with 8 bases sitting between them. Germline CDR1 SGHDT, CDR2 YYEEEE. CDR3 loop: CASSLSTGTIYF. CDR3 bases: TGTGCCAGCAGCTTGTCAACCGGCACCATATATTTT.

The chain carries TRBV5-6 and TRBJ1-2; 9 bases fit TRBD1. V was clipped by 2 bases and J by 7 bases; unmatched bases: 3. Germline V gene sequence: CDR1 SGHDT, CDR2 YYEEEE. The CDR3 spans 13 residues. CDR3 residues: CASSFDRGVGYTF. The CDR3, as DNA: TGTGCCAGCAGCTTCGACAGGGGGGTTGGCTACACCTTC.

V usage is TRBV5-1 and J usage is TRBJ1-4; 7 bases are shared with TRBD1. This CDR3 comprises 14 residues. With 4 bases clipped from V and 3 bases from J, the junction kept 3 bases outside the gene matches. Germline V gene sequence: CDR1 SGHRS, CDR2 YFSETQ. The CDR3 nucleotides are TGCGCCAGCAGCCGGGACAGTGCTAATGAAAAACTGTTTTTT. Amino acids: CASSRDSANEKLFF.

The chain links TRBV27 to TRBJ2-5, with D possibly TRBD2 on 5 matching bases. The germline V gene has CDR1 MNHEY and CDR2 SMNVEV (reference sequence). V was trimmed by 5 bases and J by 5 bases, leaving 15 bases between them. CDR3 length: 14 residues. CDR3 sequence reads: CASSIYGSGETQYF. DNA for the CDR3: TGTGCCAGCAGTATTTACGGATCGGGGGAGACCCAGTACTTC.